This T cell receptor beta chain was profiled in a study of technical replicates of blood from several donors. The repertoire was sequenced with immunoSEQ multiplex PCR; TCRdb's copy has only in-frame clones and lacks some. The sample consists of 100,000 or so clones, approximately 96% of them appearing once. CDR3 size: 16 residues. The V end lost 3 bases, the J end lost 7 bases, and 19 bases lay between the germline ends. Germline CDR1 is LNHDA and CDR2 is SQIVND (reference sequence). Sequencing was done on a sample of T cells isolated from PBMCs. The clonotype originates from a human donor in good health. The rearrangement joins TRBV19 to TRBJ1-5; D is perhaps TRBD1 (6 bases). CDR3 bases: TGTGCCAGTAGTATTATGAGACAGGTGAGAGGGCAGCCCCAGCATTTT. Its protein is CASSIMRQVRGQPQHF.